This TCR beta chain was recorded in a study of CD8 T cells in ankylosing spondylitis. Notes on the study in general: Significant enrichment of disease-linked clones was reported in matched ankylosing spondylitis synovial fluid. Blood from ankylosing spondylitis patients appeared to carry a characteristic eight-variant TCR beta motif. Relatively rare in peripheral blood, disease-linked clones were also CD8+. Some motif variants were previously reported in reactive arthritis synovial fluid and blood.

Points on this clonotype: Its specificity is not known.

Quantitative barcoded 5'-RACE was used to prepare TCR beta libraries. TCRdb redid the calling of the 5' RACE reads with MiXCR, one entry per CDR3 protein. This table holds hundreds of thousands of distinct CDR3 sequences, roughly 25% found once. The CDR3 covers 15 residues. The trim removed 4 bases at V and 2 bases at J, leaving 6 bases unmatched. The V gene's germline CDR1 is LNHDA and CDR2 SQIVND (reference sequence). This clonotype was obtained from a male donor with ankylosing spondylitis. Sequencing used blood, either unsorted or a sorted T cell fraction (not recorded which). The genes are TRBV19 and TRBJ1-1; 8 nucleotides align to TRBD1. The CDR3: CASSTGGAYNTEAFF. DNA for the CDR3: TGTGCCAGTAGTACAGGGGGCGCTTACAACACTGAAGCTTTCTTT.